This T cell receptor beta chain originates from a study of regulatory T cells in long-lasting Graves disease. This clonotype was detected a few times. Its specificity is not known. Notes on the study in general: Persistent disease was associated with favored TRBV28 usage and with favored use of TRBJ1-2 and TRBJ2-5.

HTBI primers from iRepertoire and Arm-PCR of CDR3 regions yielded the TCR beta libraries. In the original workflow: Identification yielded some 65 TRBV and 14 TRBJ segments across samples. TCRdb reprocessed the multiplex PCR reads via MiXCR and lists one record per CDR3 protein. The V and J calls were determined by TCRdb, not by the authors. The sample holds 400,000 to 500,000 distinct CDR3 sequences; under 15% are singletons and the top ten take 16%. This CDR3 contains 15 residues. The germline CDR1 and CDR2 sequences are MDHEN and SYDVKM. The V end was cut by 5 bases, the J end by 1 base, with 14 bases between. Time point specified: newly diagnosed GD, antithyroid drugs for less than 3 months. Construction of the TCR library relied on RNA isolated from PBMCs. This sample was shared with a second study, whose subject was T cells in Graves' hyperthyroidism and ophthalmopathy. That work states: Diagnoses were made from clinical symptoms, serum measures (thyroxine and TRAb), thyroid ultrasound and orbital computed tomography. TCR CDR3 regions were first amplified by RT-PCR with HTBI primers.

The sequences come from peripheral blood mononuclear cells (PBMCs), collected at new diagnosis, from a patient treated with antithyroid drugs. The V and J genes are TRBV28 and TRBJ1-1, with D maybe TRBD1 (5 bases). This TCR derives from a young woman with Graves disease. CDR3 residues: CASSQPGPPNTEAFF. Here the CDR3 DNA reads TGTGCCAGCAGTCAACCGGGACCCCCGAACACTGAAGCTTTCTTT.